This TCR beta chain was sequenced during a study of human T cells and chemical hapten exposure (dated by TCRdb to 2020 to 2023). Regarding the study in general: For sensitization, 2% DPC in acetone was applied to a 2 cm by 2 cm area of upper inner arm skin. Throughout the roughly 25-week study period, patients were also given weekly therapeutic DPC doses on the scalp. Patch testing on the upper back used Finn chambers containing 0.01% DPC, with scoring done after 6 days according to International Contact Dermatitis Research Group standards. The patient cohort, mostly female, included alopecia areata with under or over 50% scalp involvement, alopecia totalis and alopecia universalis. Libraries were combined into a pool for sequencing, and differences in TCR yield between samples came mainly from small differences in library volumes within the pool. In alopecia patients, the study followed how the peripheral blood TCR repertoire changed in vivo over primary and secondary sensitization to diphenylcyclopropenone (DPC), a hapten. Blood was sampled from patients pre-sensitization (week 0) and at 2, 6 and about 24 weeks after DPC sensitization. For TCR sequencing, blood came from twenty-nine alopecia patients at anywhere from one to four time points (pre-sensitization, 2, 6 and 24 weeks).

The paper's findings and limits, for the study overall: After repeated subsampling, the strength of the expansion versus patch-test correlation and the threshold at which it became significant changed. Because all patients had alopecia, a presumed autoimmune disease, the immune response of the patients might differ from that of healthy individuals. DPC sensitization did not change how many TCRs were above 1 in 1000 frequency, and no evidence was found of alterations in global repertoire structure. The number of PT1 expanded TCRs positively correlated with patch test score, significant at thresholds 8, 16 and 32 but not 4. Expanded TCRs formed significantly more large CDR3 similarity clusters than pre-sensitization or healthy control sets, consistent with antigen-driven responses.

The time point label of this sample denotes: patch test 3, about 24 weeks after DPC sensitization. The treatment or condition label for this specimen denotes: therapeutic diphenylcyclopropenone sensitization with weekly scalp DPC. At every patch-test visit, the blood draw took place before the patch test was put on. Patients were considered eligible if aged 18 to 70, diagnosed with alopecia and deemed suitable for DPC therapy, and patients were excluded if pregnant. Total RNA was isolated from unfractionated whole blood collected in Tempus Blood RNA tubes. Libraries came from RACE. TCRdb names NextSeq 500 as the instrument used. During library preparation, unique molecular identifiers were attached to individual cDNA molecules so that TCRs could be counted in a quantitative, reproducible way. Each blood RNA sample was used to sequence both TCR alpha and TCR beta chains. The source study handled its data this way. The median number of TCRs per sample was 90,000 to 100,000, ranging from roughly 20,000 to 700,000. The Decombinator software suite was used to annotate V, J and CDR3 in the TCR reads. For the PS versus PT1 abundance plots, all samples were subsampled to the same number of TCRs (28,000). Expanded TCRs were defined as absent before sensitization and observed at least eight times at the 2-week time point. TCRdb applied fastp at Q25 and MiXCR to the public reads, then kept only in-frame beta chains. Duplicate CDR3 protein sequences are folded into a single record with the most common DNA and genes. Clone size and V and J calls follow TCRdb, not the original study. The table for this sample lists 90,000 to 110,000 distinct CDR3 sequences; around 34% of them were counted only once. The leading ten clones occupy around 2.5% of the sample.

V is pared back by 6 bases and J by 1 base, with 14 bases lying between the germline termini. CDR1 MNHEY and CDR2 SVGEGT are derived from the germline V gene. Measured from the cysteine to the phenylalanine, the CDR3 is 15 residues long. Left in the record is the CDR3 DNA by itself, 45 bases read in frame from the first base. For this clonotype: The specificity of this receptor is unknown. Within one base of it there is no much larger clone, and no base qualities were kept.

The V and J segments used are TRBV6-2 or TRBV6-3 and TRBJ2-3; a confident D gene designation cannot be given. The sample here was whole blood, taken in connection with sensitization to the hapten diphenylcyclopropenone (DPC). The clonotype was recovered from a man aged 35 to 55 with alopecia areata. Some clones in this sample may be carry-over from other donors' samples. In nucleotide form, the sequence is TGTGCCAGCAGGGTAGAGACCCGTGGCACAGATACGCAGTATTTT. Its protein reads: CASRVETRGTDTQYF.